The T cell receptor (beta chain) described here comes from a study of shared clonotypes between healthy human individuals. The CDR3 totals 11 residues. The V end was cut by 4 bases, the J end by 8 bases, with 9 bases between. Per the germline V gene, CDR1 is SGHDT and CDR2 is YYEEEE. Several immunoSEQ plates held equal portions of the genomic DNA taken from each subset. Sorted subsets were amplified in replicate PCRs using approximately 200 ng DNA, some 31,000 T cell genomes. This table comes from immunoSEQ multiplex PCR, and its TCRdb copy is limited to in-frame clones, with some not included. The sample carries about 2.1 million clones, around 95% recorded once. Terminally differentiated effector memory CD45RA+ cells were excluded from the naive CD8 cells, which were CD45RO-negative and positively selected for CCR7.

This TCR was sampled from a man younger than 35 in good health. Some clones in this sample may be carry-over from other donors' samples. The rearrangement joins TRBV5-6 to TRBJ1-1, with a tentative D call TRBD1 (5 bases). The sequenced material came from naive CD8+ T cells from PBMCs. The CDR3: CASSRRDEAFF. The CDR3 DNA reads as TGTGCCAGCAGCAGGAGGGACGAAGCTTTCTTT.